This T cell receptor (beta chain) was retrieved from a study of regulatory T cells in long-lasting Graves disease. Study-level points and caveats: There were preferences for TRBV28, TRBJ1-2 and TRBJ2-5 in persistent disease.

To make TCR beta libraries, researchers used iRepertoire HTBI primers and Arm-PCR of CDR3 regions. As originally analysed: Taken together, the samples had around 60 TRBV and 15 or so TRBJ segments identified. TCRdb used MiXCR to reprocess the multiplex PCR reads, holding one entry per CDR3 protein. These V and J calls rely on TCRdb rather than the paper's analysis. The sample shows 400,000 to 500,000 distinct CDR3 sequences, about 22% of them seen only once. Turning to this clonotype: Its antigen is not identified. Compared with germline, one end of the junction differs, possibly owing to a read error.

Noted time point: persistent/refractory GD, antithyroid drugs over 5 years with positive TRAb. PBMC RNA was the source of the TCR library. The guidelines of the American Thyroid Association were the basis for diagnosing Graves' disease. The CDR3 contains 11 residues. CDR1 and CDR2 (germline): KGHSH, LQKENI. V and J are TRBV18 and TRBJ2-7; D is ambiguous. This TCR was recovered from a female donor with Graves disease. Sequenced here: peripheral blood mononuclear cells (PBMCs), sampled when the disease was refractory, from a patient treated with antithyroid drugs. CDR3 in amino acids: CASSPEYEQCF. For the CDR3, the DNA is TGTGCCAGCTCACCGGAGTACGAGCAGTGCTTC.